The rows below give T cell receptor beta chains drawn from one sample of a study of persistence of HIV-infected CD4 T cells. Clones were read by immunoSEQ multiplex PCR, and TCRdb kept only the in-frame ones, dropping some. The sample records 30,000 to 35,000 clones, 82% being singletons. These TCRs are of unknown antigen specificity. Sequencing was performed on CD4+ T cells sorted from PBMCs after roughly 18-hour stimulation, taken from a patient who received antiretroviral therapy. The receptors originated from an adult man with HIV who was CMV-seropositive. CDR3s include the opening cysteine and the closing phenylalanine or tryptophan. A D gene is named only where the DNA matches it firmly. The listing skips clone size in some rows; elsewhere it reads once, few, many or a size class.

D gene,clone size,V gene,J gene,CDR3 protein,CDR3 DNA
-,-,TRBV7-2,TRBJ1-5,CASSSQIYSNQPQHF,TGTGCCAGCAGCTCACAGATATATAGCAATCAGCCCCAGCATTTT
TRBD1,-,TRBV24-1,TRBJ2-2,CATSERDRVNTGELFF,TGTGCCACCAGTGAACGGGACAGGGTTAACACCGGGGAGCTGTTTTTT
-,-,TRBV7-8,TRBJ2-4,CASSMGRTLAKNIQYF,TGTGCCAGCAGCATGGGGAGGACATTAGCCAAAAACATTCAGTACTTC
-,once,TRBV27,TRBJ1-5,CASSFPGDGQPQHF,TGTGCCAGCAGTTTCCCAGGGGACGGTCAGCCCCAGCATTTT
-,few,TRBV7-2,TRBJ2-1,CASSLAGRANEQFF,TGTGCCAGCAGCTTAGCGGGGCGGGCCAATGAGCAGTTCTTC
TRBD1,once,TRBV6-2/TRBV6-3,TRBJ2-2,CASSPLRGQGTGELFF,TGTGCCAGCAGTCCCTTGAGGGGGCAGGGCACCGGGGAGCTGTTTTTT
-,-,TRBV7-9,TRBJ2-7,CASSLTESYEQYF,TGTGCCAGCAGCTTAACAGAGAGCTACGAGCAGTACTTC
-,-,TRBV29-1,TRBJ2-3,CSVVLKADTQYF,TGCAGCGTTGTTCTAAAGGCAGATACGCAGTATTTT
TRBD1,-,TRBV6-1,TRBJ1-1,CASREPGQGALGSQTEAFF,TGTGCCAGCAGGGAACCGGGACAGGGGGCTTTGGGGAGTCAAACTGAAGCTTTCTTT
-,few,TRBV3-1/TRBV3-2,TRBJ1-3,CASSQMTGPGNTIYF,TGTGCCAGCAGCCAAATGACAGGTCCCGGAAACACCATATATTTT
-,-,TRBV13,TRBJ2-4,CASSPRRTLAKNIQYF,TGTGCCAGCAGCCCCCGACGGACTCTAGCCAAAAACATTCAGTACTTC
-,-,TRBV5-5,TRBJ1-2,CASRMGPGGYTF,TGTGCCAGCAGGATGGGGCCCGGCGGCTACACCTTC
-,-,TRBV13,TRBJ1-1,CASSLSGLFLVDSVNSEAFF,TGTGCCAGCAGCTTATCGGGCTTGTTTCTAGTTGACAGCGTGAACTCTGAAGCTTTCTTT
-,few,TRBV5-4,TRBJ1-4,CASSGSVTNEKLFF,TGTGCCAGCAGCGGGTCCGTCACTAATGAAAAACTGTTTTTT
-,-,TRBV7-8,TRBJ2-1,CASSPSHEQFF,TGTGCCAGCAGCCCTAGCCATGAGCAGTTCTTC
-,-,TRBV5-1,TRBJ2-4,CASSLDLANIQYF,TGCGCCAGCAGCTTGGATCTAGCGAACATTCAGTACTTC
-,-,TRBV5-4,TRBJ2-3,CASSLKQKAPDTQYF,TGTGCCAGCAGCCTAAAACAGAAAGCCCCCGATACGCAGTATTTT
-,-,TRBV7-2,TRBJ1-4,CASSQDGAGKLFF,TGTGCCAGCAGTCAAGACGGGGCGGGAAAACTGTTTTTT
-,-,TRBV29-1,TRBJ2-7,CSVASSGYYEQYF,TGCAGCGTTGCCAGTAGCGGTTACTACGAGCAGTACTTC
TRBD2,few,TRBV6-4,TRBJ2-1,CASSDSGGAFGEQFF,TGTGCCAGCAGTGACTCCGGGGGGGCCTTTGGTGAGCAGTTCTTC
-,-,TRBV28,TRBJ1-6,CASTDGDNNSPLHF,TGTGCCAGCACCGATGGGGACAATAATTCACCCCTCCACTTT
TRBD2,-,TRBV5-8,TRBJ2-3,CASRRRGSGGFGPQYF,TGTGCCAGCAGGAGAAGAGGTAGCGGGGGGTTCGGACCGCAGTATTTT
TRBD1,-,TRBV15,TRBJ2-7,CATSRDNRGRDEQYF,TGTGCCACCAGCAGAGATAACAGGGGCCGGGACGAGCAGTACTTC
-,-,TRBV7-2,TRBJ2-5,CASSFGGPQETQYF,TGTGCCAGCAGCTTCGGCGGGCCCCAAGAGACCCAGTACTTC
TRBD1,few,TRBV28,TRBJ2-7,CASSLTGGASYEQYF,TGTGCCAGCAGTCTCACAGGGGGCGCCTCCTACGAGCAGTACTTC
TRBD2,-,TRBV5-1,TRBJ2-5,CASSFGTSGGGLIETQYF,TGCGCCAGCAGCTTCGGGACTAGCGGGGGGGGCTTGATTGAGACCCAGTACTTC
TRBD1,-,TRBV19,TRBJ2-1,CASMGQGNYNEQFF,TGTGCCAGTATGGGACAGGGGAACTACAATGAGCAGTTCTTC
-,-,TRBV3-1/TRBV3-2,TRBJ2-6,CASSPPISGANVLTF,TGTGCCAGCAGCCCTCCGATCTCTGGGGCCAACGTCCTGACTTTC
-,-,TRBV6-5,TRBJ1-2,CASSYSRAGRLYGYTF,TGTGCCAGCAGTTACTCGAGGGCGGGACGGCTTTATGGCTACACCTTC
TRBD1,-,TRBV9,TRBJ2-5,CASSGRDRAWETQYF,TGTGCCAGCAGCGGACGGGACAGGGCATGGGAGACCCAGTACTTC
-,medium-sized,TRBV7-2,TRBJ1-2,CASSYLPGADYGYTF,TGTGCCAGCAGTTACCTCCCCGGGGCGGACTATGGCTACACCTTC
TRBD1,once,TRBV5-1,TRBJ2-5,CASSFRTGEETQYF,TGCGCCAGCAGCTTTCGGACAGGGGAAGAGACCCAGTACTTC
-,-,TRBV27,TRBJ1-5,CASSLSGRARNQPQHF,TGTGCCAGCAGTTTATCGGGCCGGGCCAGGAATCAGCCCCAGCATTTT
-,-,TRBV19,TRBJ1-3,CASSIIGTRNTIYF,TGTGCCAGTAGTATTATTGGTACTCGAAACACCATATATTTT
-,-,TRBV7-2,TRBJ2-4,CASSLFWGDIQYF,TGTGCCAGCAGCTTATTTTGGGGGGACATTCAGTACTTC
-,-,TRBV25-1,TRBJ1-5,CASTAGNQPQHF,TGTGCCAGCACGGCAGGGAATCAGCCCCAGCATTTT
TRBD1,-,TRBV6-1,TRBJ1-5,CASSWGQGRIRPQHF,TGTGCCAGCAGTTGGGGACAGGGAAGGATTAGGCCCCAGCATTTT
-,once,TRBV19,TRBJ1-6,CASSRDPYNSPLHF,TGTGCCAGTAGTCGGGACCCCTATAATTCACCCCTCCACTTT
-,-,TRBV4-2,TRBJ2-7,CASSQESHLDSYEQYF,TGTGCCAGCAGCCAAGAAAGCCACCTCGACTCCTACGAGCAGTACTTC
TRBD2,-,TRBV19,TRBJ2-5,CASRNLAGGTQYF,TGTGCCAGTAGAAACCTAGCGGGAGGGACCCAGTACTTC